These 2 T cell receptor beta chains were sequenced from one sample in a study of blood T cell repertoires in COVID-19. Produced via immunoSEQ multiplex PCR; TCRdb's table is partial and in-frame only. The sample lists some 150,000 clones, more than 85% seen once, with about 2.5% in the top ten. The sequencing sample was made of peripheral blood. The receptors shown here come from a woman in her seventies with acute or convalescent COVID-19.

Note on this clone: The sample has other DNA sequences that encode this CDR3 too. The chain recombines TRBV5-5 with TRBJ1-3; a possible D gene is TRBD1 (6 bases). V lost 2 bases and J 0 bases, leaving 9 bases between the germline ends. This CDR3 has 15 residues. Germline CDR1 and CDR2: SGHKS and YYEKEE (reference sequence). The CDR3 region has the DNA TGTGCCAGCAGCTTTATCAGGGGCTCTGGAAACACCATATATTTT. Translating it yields CASSFIRGSGNTIYF.

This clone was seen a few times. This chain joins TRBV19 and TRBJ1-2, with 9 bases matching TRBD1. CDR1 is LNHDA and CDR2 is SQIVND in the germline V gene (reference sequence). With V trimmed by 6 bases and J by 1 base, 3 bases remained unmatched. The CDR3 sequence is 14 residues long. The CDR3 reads CASSRGQGNYGYTF. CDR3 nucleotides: TGTGCCAGTAGCAGGGGACAGGGTAACTATGGCTACACCTTC.